This TCR beta chain is from a study of regulatory T cells in long-lasting Graves disease. Time point meaning: newly diagnosed GD, antithyroid drugs for less than 3 months. The TCR library was made from RNA that had been extracted from PBMCs in TRIzol. On this clonotype itself: What it binds is unknown. Its ends do not fully match the called genes, so a read error is possible.

Findings and caveats of the study: Persistent disease exhibited a predilection for TRBV28, TRBJ1-2 and TRBJ2-5.

The CDR3 spans 15 residues. CDR1 is SQVTM and CDR2 is ANQGSEA in the germline V gene. Relying on iRepertoire HTBI primers and Arm-PCR of CDR3 regions, the team built TCR beta libraries. TCRdb passed the multiplex PCR reads through MiXCR, listing each CDR3 protein once. The table lists 530,000 or so distinct CDR3 sequences, approximately 12% of them singletons. These data also formed part of another study, on T cells in Graves' hyperthyroidism and ophthalmopathy. That paper adds: Initially, a first-round RT-PCR of the TCR CDR3 employed the HTBI primer set.

The chain carries TRBV29-1 and TRBJ2-5, with D unclear. Sequencing was performed on peripheral blood mononuclear cells (PBMCs), taken at new diagnosis, from a patient treated with antithyroid drugs. The sequence came from a man aged 25-45 years with Graves disease. The CDR3 region is CSARTTVLALETQYF. Here the CDR3 DNA reads TGCAGCGCCCGGACCACGGTTTTGGCTTTGGAGACCCAGTACTTT.